These 15 T cell receptor beta chains were sequenced from one sample in a study of blood T cell repertoires in COVID-19. Sequencing used immunoSEQ multiplex PCR; TCRdb keeps in-frame clones, though not all of them. The table shows roughly 75,000 clones, with 85% occurring only once. Material: peripheral blood. The receptors shown here come from a man aged 50 or older with COVID-19, enrolled during active disease.

This clone was picked up a small number of times. DNA for the CDR3: TGTGCCAGTAGTACCGACAGGGTGAATTCACCCCTCCACTTT. Its translation is CASSTDRVNSPLHF. The chain links TRBV19 to TRBJ1-6, with 7 bases that match TRBD1. CDR1 is LNHDA, CDR2 SQIVND, per germline (reference sequence). The J segment lost 7 bases and the V segment lost 4 bases, leaving 4 bases of the junction unmatched. The CDR3 extends over 14 amino acids.

The gene calls are TRBV19 and TRBJ1-4; D gene unclear. Trimming stripped 5 bases from V and 8 bases from J, with 15 bases between. This CDR3 comprises 14 residues. CDR1 is LNHDA and CDR2 is SQIVND in the germline V gene (reference sequence). CDR3 loop: CASSVPSGNEKLFF. The CDR3 nucleotides read TGTGCCAGTAGTGTGCCCTCAGGCAACGAAAAACTGTTTTTT.

The chain is built from TRBV27 and TRBJ2-1, with TRBD1 as a possible D gene (6 bases). The CDR3 covers 16 residues. Germline lookup yields CDR1 MNHEY and CDR2 SMNVEV (reference sequence). V was clipped by 5 bases and J by 6 bases, with 20 bases between them. The CDR3 DNA reads TGTGCCAGCAGTCCCTGGGACAAGTCCCGGGGCAATGAGCAGTTCTTC. It encodes CASSPWDKSRGNEQFF.

The gene calls are TRBV21-1 and TRBJ2-5; TRBD2, the D gene given by the table, was not confirmed from the DNA. TRBV21-1 is a documented pseudogene. This CDR3 has 20 amino acids. CDR3 region: CASSKGRDNQHSRYQETQYF. The CDR3 nucleotides are TGTGCCAGCAGCAAAGGACGGGATAACCAACACTCAAGGTACCAAGAGACCCAGTACTTC.

This clone was observed once. Different DNA sequences within this sample yield the same CDR3. The V and J genes are TRBV7-9 and TRBJ1-5; no clear D. V was pared by 2 bases and J by 6 bases, with 8 bases between. Germline CDR1 is SEHNR and CDR2 is FQNEAQ (reference sequence). This CDR3 is 13 amino acids long. The CDR3 region is CASSLTEGQPQHF. CDR3 sequence (DNA): TGTGCCAGCAGCTTAACGGAGGGTCAGCCCCAGCATTTT.

V is TRBV2 and J is TRBJ2-5; possibly TRBD2 for D (6 bases). The CDR3 extends over 14 amino acids. Between the trimmed V and J ends, which lost 7 bases and 5 bases, there was a span of 17 bases. From germline, CDR1 is SNHLY and CDR2 FYNNEI. The CDR3 region has the DNA TGTGCCAGCACCCCGGGGGAAGCCCAGGAGACCCAGTACTTC. Residues: CASTPGEAQETQYF. The full variable domain, with the rest looked up from reference TRBV2 and TRBJ2-5, is EPEVTQTPSHQVTQMGQEVILRCVPISNHLYFYWYRQILGQKVEFLVSFYNNEISEKSEIFDDQFSVERPDGSNFTLKIRSTKLEDSAMYFCASTPGEAQETQYFGPGTRLLVL.

This clone was found once. V is TRBV6-5 and J is TRBJ1-5; D unclear. This CDR3 has 13 residues. Germline CDR1 reads MNHEY; CDR2 reads SVGAGI. V shed 3 bases and J shed 5 bases, with 8 bases lying between them. DNA of the CDR3: TGTGCCAGCAGTTATTCGGGGTATCAGCCCCAGCATTTT. Translated, it gives CASSYSGYQPQHF.

This clone occurred many times. V usage is TRBV7-9 and J usage is TRBJ1-1, with D tentatively TRBD1 (5 bases). CDR1 is SEHNR and CDR2 is FQNEAQ in the germline V gene (reference sequence). The CDR3 is 13 amino acids. Trimming took 5 bases from V and 8 from J, leaving 15 bases between them. The chain's CDR3 is CASSLARGGEAFF. DNA of the CDR3: TGTGCCAGCAGCCTCGCAAGGGGAGGGGAAGCTTTCTTT.

For the CDR3, the DNA is TGTGCCAGCAGCCAAGACAGGGGGAGTGAAAAACTGTTTTTT. This gives the protein CASSQDRGSEKLFF. The chain uses TRBV4-2 and TRBJ1-4, with 7 bases fitting TRBD1. This CDR3 is 14 amino acids long. The ends lost 0 bases at V and 7 bases at J; junction bases unmatched: 2. CDR1 and CDR2 (germline): LGHNA, YNFKEQ.

The chain is built from TRBV18 and TRBJ1-4; D may be TRBD1 (5 bases). The CDR3 is 16 residues long. Germline loops: CDR1 KGHSH, CDR2 LQKENI. The V and J ends lost 0 bases and 6 bases respectively, with 14 bases between them. CDR3 sequence: CASSPPEVGADEKLFF. CDR3 bases: TGTGCCAGCTCACCACCCGAGGTAGGGGCGGATGAAAAACTGTTTTTT.

This sequence joins TRBV6-1 and TRBJ2-5; the D gene is possibly TRBD1 (6 bases). CDR1 and CDR2 (germline): MNHNS, SASEGT. The CDR3 is 16 residues long. V was clipped by 6 bases and J by 1 base, with 18 bases between them. The CDR3 loop is CASSELPGHGQETQYF. In DNA, the CDR3 is TGTGCCAGCAGCGAACTTCCGGGACACGGCCAAGAGACCCAGTACTTC.

In this sample, this clone turned up a few times. The gene calls are TRBV4-3 and TRBJ1-2, with D unresolved. This CDR3 contains 14 residues. With 4 bases removed from V and 7 bases from J, the gap between germline ends came to 16 bases. Germline lookup yields CDR1 LGHNA and CDR2 YSLEER. The CDR3 nucleotides read TGCGCCAGCAGCCTCACGCTCAACAGAGTTGGCTACACCTTC. It encodes CASSLTLNRVGYTF.

V gene TRBV12-3 or TRBV12-4 combines with J gene TRBJ2-1; 9 bases are a match to TRBD1. The length of the CDR3 is 12 residues. J was trimmed by 10 bases and V by 4 bases; bases with no gene match: 2. CDR3 region: CASSSDRGEQFF. The CDR3, as DNA: TGTGCCAGCAGTTCCGACAGGGGGGAGCAGTTCTTC.

The chain uses TRBV30 and TRBJ2-1; TRBD2 agrees at 7 bases. Unmatched junction bases numbered 3, after V lost 0 bases and J lost 7 bases. The CDR3 contains 13 residues. Germline V lookup: CDR1 GTSNPN, CDR2 SVGIG (reference sequence). The CDR3 sequence: CAWSVGSGNEQFF. CDR3 sequence (DNA): TGTGCCTGGAGTGTAGGTAGCGGGAATGAGCAGTTCTTC.

The V and J genes are TRBV27 and TRBJ1-1, with D hard to call. This CDR3 has 14 amino acids. From germline, CDR1 is MNHEY and CDR2 SMNVEV (reference sequence). Trimming took 3 bases from V and 6 from J, leaving 14 bases between them. The CDR3 here is CASSFSTRYAEAFF. The CDR3 DNA reads TGTGCCAGCAGTTTCAGCACGCGGTACGCTGAAGCTTTCTTT.